These 20 T cell receptor beta chains came from one sample sequenced in a study of cytomegalovirus exposure and HLA in healthy donors. Primers: 60 Vbeta forward and 13 Jbeta reverse. Some clones are missing from TCRdb's copy, which holds only in-frame ones; the method was immunoSEQ multiplex PCR. This sample's clone table lists just over 200,000 clones. The sequencing input was PBMCs. These receptors were obtained from a girl aged 2 to 10 in good health and CMV-seropositive.

The chain uses TRBV25-1 and TRBJ2-5, with a tentative D call TRBD1 (6 bases). Per germline, CDR1 MGHDK and CDR2 SYGVNS. This CDR3 has 15 residues. Deletions cut 1 base from V and 0 bases from J, with 9 bases between. This CDR3 reads CASSEFRGDQETQYF. The DNA of the CDR3 is TGTGCCAGCAGTGAATTCAGGGGCGACCAAGAGACCCAGTACTTC.

The genes are TRBV11-3 and TRBJ1-6; unclear D gene. Trimming removed 5 bases from V and 9 bases from J, with 20 bases in between. The CDR3 length is 16 residues. Per the germline V gene, CDR1 is SGHNT and CDR2 is YENEEA. The chain's CDR3 is CASSQKDGLGSSPLHF. CDR3 sequence (DNA): TGTGCCAGCAGCCAAAAAGACGGGTTAGGTTCTTCACCCCTCCACTTT.

The chain has TRBV6-6 and TRBJ2-1; TRBD2 matches 9 bases. CDR3 length: 16 residues. V shed 0 bases and J 8 bases; nucleotides not matched to a gene: 8. CDR1 is MNHNY, CDR2 SVGAGI, per germline (reference sequence). The CDR3 region has the DNA TGTGCCAGCAGTTACTCCCAGGCGGGAGGGATGGATGAGCAGTTCTTC. This gives the protein CASSYSQAGGMDEQFF.

This chain links TRBV28 with TRBJ2-1; no clear D gene. This CDR3 is built from 11 residues. Germline V gene sequence: CDR1 MDHEN, CDR2 SYDVKM. V dropped 4 bases and J dropped 4 bases, with 2 bases sitting between them. CDR3 amino acids: CASSSYNEQFF. CDR3 coding DNA: TGTGCCAGCAGTTCATACAATGAGCAGTTCTTC. Together with reference TRBV28 and TRBJ2-1, the CDR3 gives the full variable domain: DVKVTQSSRYLVKRTGEKVFLECVQDMDHENMFWYRQDPGLGLRLIYFSYDVKMKEKGDIPEGYSVSREKKERFSLILESASTNQTSMYLCASSSYNEQFFGPGTRLTVL.

The rearrangement links TRBV28 to TRBJ1-1; the match to TRBD1 covers 7 bases. The CDR3 contains 15 residues. V dropped 7 bases and J dropped 6; count of bases not matched to a gene: 14. Germline V CDR1 and CDR2: MDHEN, SYDVKM. Here the CDR3 reads CASTGQAPRGPEAFF. The CDR3 nucleotides read TGTGCCAGCACCGGACAGGCCCCACGGGGCCCTGAAGCTTTCTTT.

Note on this clone: Germline and junction disagree at one end, which may indicate a read error. The chain is built from TRBV11-2 and TRBJ2-7; 8 nucleotides line up with TRBD2. The CDR3 consists of 15 residues. Germline CDR1 reads SGHAT; CDR2 reads FQNNGV. The CDR3 protein is CAGSLSTSETYEQYF. For the CDR3, the DNA is TGTGCCGGCAGCTTATCGACTAGCGAGACCTACGAGCAGTACTTC.

This sequence joins TRBV11-3 and TRBJ2-7; tentative D call: TRBD2 (5 bases). Germline CDR1 and CDR2: SGHNT and YENEEA. V lost 5 bases and J 2 bases, leaving 13 bases between the germline ends. This CDR3 is 14 amino acids long. CDR3 region: CASSPGRTPYEQYF. CDR3 bases: TGTGCCAGCAGCCCCGGACGGACTCCCTACGAGCAGTACTTC.

The chain uses TRBV5-1 and TRBJ1-1; D gene ambiguous. The CDR3 runs to 17 residues. Trimming took off 1 base at V and 1 base at J, with 17 bases between the two ends. The V gene's germline CDR1 is SGHRS and CDR2 YFSETQ. The CDR3: CASSLNKAGRENTEAFF. CDR3 coding DNA: TGCGCCAGCAGCTTGAATAAAGCCGGACGGGAGAACACTGAAGCTTTCTTT.

The rearrangement links TRBV30 to TRBJ1-1, with 10 bases identical to TRBD1. J lost 0 bases, V lost 5 bases, and 0 bases had no gene match. The CDR3 consists of 13 residues. Germline V gives CDR1 GTSNPN, CDR2 SVGIG (reference sequence). CDR3 sequence (DNA): TGTGCCTGGGACAGGGGGCTGAACACTGAAGCTTTCTTT. As protein: CAWDRGLNTEAFF.

The rearrangement links TRBV11-2 to TRBJ2-7; 8 positions agree with TRBD1. The length of the CDR3 is 12 residues. The V gene end was trimmed by 5 bases and the J gene end by 5 bases; junction bases not matched to a gene: 2. CDR1 is SGHAT, CDR2 FQNNGV, per germline. The CDR3 loop is CASSPTGDEQYF. In DNA, the CDR3 is TGTGCCAGCAGCCCGACAGGGGACGAGCAGTACTTC.

The chain couples TRBV4-2 to TRBJ2-1; D perhaps matches TRBD2 (6 bases). This CDR3 contains 16 residues. CDR1 LGHNA and CDR2 YNFKEQ come from the germline V gene. The V and J ends lost 3 bases and 7 bases respectively, with 19 bases between them. The CDR3 region has the DNA TGTGCCAGCAGCCAGGCGGAGGCGGCGGGGATAAATGAGCAGTTCTTC. Protein sequence: CASSQAEAAGINEQFF.

This sequence joins TRBV7-9 and TRBJ2-7; 8 positions match TRBD1. Trimming cost V 5 bases and J 3 bases; bases outside gene matches: 9. This CDR3 has 15 residues. Germline values: CDR1 SEHNR, CDR2 FQNEAQ (reference sequence). CDR3 residues: CASSRPGTGHYEQYF. The CDR3 region has the DNA TGTGCCAGCAGCCGCCCCGGGACAGGCCACTACGAGCAGTACTTC.

The gene calls are TRBV28 and TRBJ1-5; TRBD1 might be the D (5 bases). From germline, CDR1 is MDHEN and CDR2 SYDVKM. V lost 6 bases and J lost 0, with 15 bases in between. CDR3 size: 16 residues. For the CDR3, the DNA is TGTGCCAGCAGCCCCGCCGGGGGTTATAGCAATCAGCCCCAGCATTTT. As protein: CASSPAGGYSNQPQHF.

Details on this clone: Other nucleotide sequences in the sample specify the same CDR3. This chain connects TRBV5-1 to TRBJ2-7, with no clear D. With 4 bases removed from V and 2 bases from J, the gap between germline ends came to 10 bases. The CDR3 is made up of 13 amino acids. The germline gives CDR1 SGHRS, CDR2 YFSETQ. The CDR3 region is CASSLPTAYEQYF. In nucleotides, the CDR3 is TGCGCCAGCAGCCTCCCCACGGCCTACGAGCAGTACTTC.

The rearrangement joins TRBV5-1 to TRBJ1-1; 7 bases match TRBD1. V dropped 4 bases and J dropped 0; count of bases not matched to a gene: 9. The CDR3 is 16 residues long. Germline-derived CDR1 and CDR2 are SGHRS and YFSETQ. In DNA form, the CDR3 reads TGCGCCAGCAGCCCCGGGACAGACTACATGAACACTGAAGCTTTCTTT. Translated: CASSPGTDYMNTEAFF.

The rearrangement uses TRBV9 and TRBJ2-3; a weak D match, TRBD2 (6 bases). The germline gives CDR1 SGDLS, CDR2 YYNGEE. With 3 bases removed from V and 3 bases from J, the gap between germline ends came to 17 bases. The CDR3 extends over 16 amino acids. CDR3 sequence (DNA): TGTGCCAGCAGCGATACCGGGACCGCGGGGACAGATACGCAGTATTTT. This encodes CASSDTGTAGTDTQYF. The entire variable domain, with the rest obtained from reference TRBV9 and TRBJ2-3, is as follows: DSGVTQTPKHLITATGQRVTLRCSPRSGDLSVYWYQQSLDQGLQFLIQYYNGEERAKGNILERFSAQQFPDLHSELNLSSLELGDSALYFCASSDTGTAGTDTQYFGPGTRLTVL.

The chain uses TRBV13 and TRBJ1-2; D may be TRBD1 (6 bases). CDR1 and CDR2 from the germline V gene are PRHDT and FYEKMQ (reference sequence). Between the trimmed V and J ends, which lost 5 bases and 8 bases, there was a span of 15 bases. The CDR3 consists of 13 residues. The CDR3 DNA follows: TGTGCCAGCAGCGGAACTCCAGGGGTAGGCTACACCTTC. Residues: CASSGTPGVGYTF.

The V and J genes are TRBV7-8 and TRBJ2-5; D is uncertain. Germline CDR1 reads SGHVS; CDR2 reads FQNEAQ. CDR3 length: 13 amino acids. The V end lost 2 bases, the J end lost 4 bases, and 8 bases lay between the germline ends. In DNA form, the CDR3 reads TGTGCCAGCAGCTTATTTAGTCGAGAGACCCAGTACTTC. Translation gives CASSLFSRETQYF.

The CDR3 coding sequence is TGTGCCAGTAGTTCCCCGGGACAGGGCCCCTACGAGCAGTACTTC. Its translation is CASSSPGQGPYEQYF. The rearrangement uses TRBV19 and TRBJ2-7, with TRBD1 matching over 9 bases. Trimming cost V 5 bases and J 2 bases; bases outside gene matches: 7. CDR1 and CDR2 (germline): LNHDA, SQIVND (reference sequence). The CDR3 has 15 residues.

This chain connects TRBV4-1 to TRBJ2-1; 14 nucleotides match TRBD2. In germline, CDR1 is MGHRA, CDR2 YSYEKL. The CDR3 has 18 residues. The J segment lost 7 bases and the V segment lost 0 bases, leaving 8 bases of the junction unmatched. CDR3 coding DNA: TGCGCCAGCAGCCAAGATCCGGAGGGACTAGCGGGAGTAAATGAGCAGTTCTTC. It yields the protein CASSQDPEGLAGVNEQFF.